One and the same sample provided the 7 T cell receptor beta chains below, sequenced in a study of CD8 T cells in ankylosing spondylitis. Study outcomes and limitations: Within ankylosing spondylitis blood, a TCR beta motif made up of several highly homologous variants appeared to be characteristic.

TCRdb passed the 5' RACE reads through MiXCR, listing each CDR3 protein once. The table lists about 450,000 distinct CDR3 sequences, about 25% of them singletons, with approximately 1% in the top ten. The antigens for these receptors are not known. Specimen: blood, either unsorted or a sorted T cell fraction (not recorded which). The receptors derive from a male donor with ankylosing spondylitis.

This chain joins TRBV19 and TRBJ2-1; D is undetermined. V lost 3 bases and J lost 9, with 12 bases in between. This CDR3 has 13 amino acids. In germline, CDR1 is LNHDA, CDR2 SQIVND (reference sequence). The DNA for the CDR3 is TGTGCCAGTAGTATTGGCAATATCGTTGAGCAGTTCTTC. Protein product: CASSIGNIVEQFF.

The chain uses TRBV4-2 and TRBJ2-1, with 9 bases aligning to TRBD2. CDR1 LGHNA and CDR2 YNFKEQ come from the germline V gene. CDR3 length: 15 residues. V dropped 7 bases and J dropped 3; count of bases not matched to a gene: 7. CDR3 sequence (DNA): TGTGCCAGCACCGCCATGACTAGCGGCTACAATGAGCAGTTCTTC. It translates to CASTAMTSGYNEQFF.

This clonotype has only a few counts. This chain uses TRBV4-2 with TRBJ2-3, with 7 nucleotides matching TRBD2. The junction had 4 bases not matched to a gene; V was cut back by 0 bases and J by 1 base. This CDR3 contains 16 residues. Germline V gene lookup returns CDR1 LGHNA and CDR2 YNFKEQ. The CDR3 DNA is TGTGCCAGCAGCCAAGAGAGGGCGGGGGGCACAGATACGCAGTATTTT. Its translation is CASSQERAGGTDTQYF.

This clonotype was recorded only once. V gene TRBV6-2 or TRBV6-3 combines with J gene TRBJ2-7, with 9 bases that match TRBD1. V lost 0 bases to trimming and J lost 5 bases; unmatched junction nucleotides: 2. The CDR3 contains 14 residues. In germline, CDR1 is MNHEY, CDR2 SVGEGT. As DNA, the CDR3 is TGTGCCAGCAGTTACTCCCGGACAGGGGACGAGCAGTACGTC. It specifies CASSYSRTGDEQYV.

The CDR3 loop is CASSGWGQGAPYNEQFF. The CDR3 nucleotides read TGTGCCAGCAGTGGCTGGGGACAGGGGGCCCCCTACAATGAGCAGTTCTTC. The chain uses TRBV6-2 or TRBV6-3 and TRBJ2-1, with TRBD1 matching 12 bases. The CDR3 is made up of 17 amino acids. The V gene's germline CDR1 is MNHEY and CDR2 SVGEGT. J lost 2 bases, V lost 5 bases, and 7 bases had no gene match.

The CDR3 DNA sequence: TGTGCCGGCGGGACTAGGAACACTGAAGCTTTCTTT. Its protein product is CAGGTRNTEAFF. The V and J genes are TRBV28 and TRBJ1-1, with a tentative D call TRBD1 (5 bases). The CDR3 has 12 amino acids. Germline V gene data show CDR1 as MDHEN and CDR2 as SYDVKM. The V end was cut by 11 bases, the J end by 1 base, with 11 bases between.

This clonotype was counted only a few times. J is TRBJ2-3 and V is TRBV12-3 or TRBV12-4; D is unclear. This CDR3 spans 14 amino acids. Trimming cost V 3 bases and J 0 bases, with 7 bases left between them. The CDR3 bases are TGTGCCAGCAGTTTTCAGGCTAGCACAGATACGCAGTATTTT. Residues: CASSFQASTDTQYF.